This passage covers 10 T cell receptor beta chains from one sample sequenced in a study of lymphopenia after photon versus proton radiotherapy. The method was immunoSEQ multiplex PCR; TCRdb's version includes in-frame clones alone and lacks a portion of them. The table records about 68,000 clones, roughly 88% of them present only once. The input for sequencing was peripheral blood, taken from a patient treated with photon-based radiotherapy. These receptors all come from a woman in her 70s with pancreatic cancer.

V gene TRBV2 combines with J gene TRBJ2-1; D ambiguous. CDR3 length: 12 amino acids. Germline assignment: CDR1 SNHLY and CDR2 FYNNEI. V was pared by 8 bases and J by 6 bases, with 11 bases between. CDR3 nucleotide sequence: TGTGCCAGCCTCCGACTCGTCAATGAGCAGTTCTTC. Translating gives CASLRLVNEQFF.

The chain carries TRBV10-3 and TRBJ1-2; 8 nucleotides match TRBD1. This CDR3 has 17 residues. The germline CDR1 and CDR2 sequences are ENHRY and SYGVKD. Unmatched junction bases numbered 20, after V lost 6 bases and J lost 8 bases. The CDR3: CAIRSTAVTGGPSGYTF. The CDR3, as DNA: TGTGCCATCAGATCGACGGCCGTAACAGGGGGACCGTCCGGCTACACCTTC.

The V and J genes are TRBV27 and TRBJ1-2, with D uncertain. The CDR3 sequence is 15 residues long. V lost 8 bases to trimming and J lost 1 base, with 17 bases between them. Germline CDR1 MNHEY, CDR2 SMNVEV (reference sequence). The DNA for the CDR3 is TGTGCCAGCGGGTCGACTTTGCAGATTAACTATGGCTACACCTTC. Translated: CASGSTLQINYGYTF.

This sequence joins TRBV7-9 and TRBJ1-3, with D unclear. Trimming took 5 bases from V and 2 from J, leaving 10 bases between them. The CDR3 runs 14 residues. Germline CDR1 reads SEHNR; CDR2 reads FQNEAQ (reference sequence). For the CDR3, the DNA is TGTGCCAGCAGCCCTATGAACGCTGGAAACACCATATATTTT. It is translated as CASSPMNAGNTIYF.

This clone was recorded only once. The chain employs TRBV29-1 and TRBJ2-1; 7 bases are a match to TRBD1. The V segment lost 0 bases and the J segment 5 bases; nucleotides outside the gene matches: 7. CDR3 length: 15 amino acids. CDR1 and CDR2 from the germline V gene are SQVTM and ANQGSEA. CDR3 sequence: CSVEDQQGFDNEQFF. The CDR3 DNA sequence: TGCAGCGTTGAAGATCAACAGGGGTTCGACAATGAGCAGTTCTTC.

V and J are TRBV6-5 and TRBJ2-1; D gene uncertain. The CDR3 is 10 residues long. Looked up from germline, CDR1 is MNHEY and CDR2 is SVGAGI. Deletions cut 6 bases from V and 9 bases from J, with 6 bases between. The CDR3 DNA is TGTGCCAGCAGCTCCCTTGAGCAGTTCTTC. Protein product: CASSSLEQFF.

A single count supports this clone. The CDR3 here is CASSPGTGDYGYTF. The CDR3 nucleotides read TGTGCCAGCAGTCCCGGGACAGGGGACTATGGCTACACCTTC. The V and J genes are TRBV11-2 and TRBJ1-2, with 10 positions matching TRBD1. The CDR3 sequence is 14 residues long. J was trimmed by 3 bases and V by 6 bases; bases with no gene match: 4. CDR1 is SGHAT and CDR2 is FQNNGV in the germline V gene.

This clone turned up a few times. The gene calls are TRBV4-3 and TRBJ1-2, with 7 bases matching TRBD1. The CDR3 is made up of 16 amino acids. Per the germline V gene, CDR1 is LGHNA and CDR2 is YSLEER. The V segment lost 4 bases and the J segment 5 bases; nucleotides outside the gene matches: 13. CDR3 region: CASSRIDTGVGYGYTF. The CDR3 DNA sequence: TGCGCCAGCAGCCGAATAGATACAGGGGTTGGGTATGGCTACACCTTC.

This clone was detected once. The chain employs TRBV6-1 and TRBJ2-3, with D hard to call. The V and J ends lost 2 bases and 2 bases respectively, with 5 bases between them. This CDR3 contains 13 residues. Looked up from germline, CDR1 is MNHNS and CDR2 is SASEGT. Written as DNA, the CDR3 is TGTGCCAGCAGTGAACCACCCACAGATACGCAGTATTTT. Translated: CASSEPPTDTQYF.

The genes are TRBV5-1 and TRBJ2-2; D is perhaps TRBD1 (5 bases). The V gene's germline CDR1 is SGHRS and CDR2 YFSETQ. Trimming pared 4 bases from V and 6 bases from J, leaving 22 bases between. The length of the CDR3 is 17 residues. The CDR3 loop is CASSIDPGIIGPGELFF. CDR3 DNA sequence: TGCGCCAGCAGCATTGACCCAGGGATTATAGGTCCCGGGGAGCTGTTTTTT. The full variable domain, completed using reference TRBV5-1 and TRBJ2-2, is KAGVTQTPRYLIKTRGQQVTLSCSPISGHRSVSWYQQTPGQGLQFLFEYFSETQRNKGNFPGRFSGRQFSNSRSEMNVSTLELGDSALYLCASSIDPGIIGPGELFFGEGSRLTVL.